This TCR beta chain was sequenced during a study of identical twins. TCRdb passed the 5' RACE reads through MiXCR, listing each CDR3 protein once. The profile shows about 690,000 distinct CDR3 sequences, around 21% of them singletons. V lost 5 bases to trimming and J lost 1 base; unmatched junction nucleotides: 13. Germline assignment: CDR1 SGHAT and CDR2 FQNNGV. This CDR3 contains 18 residues. These same records also appear under a second study, on T cells expressing NK-cell markers. That source notes: Several of the experiments relied on an anti-gamma-delta TCR antibody so that only alpha-beta TCR T cells were sorted. Top CD8+ clonotypes included the dominant CD3+CD56+NKG2C+ clonotypes in 5 to 7 donors. These clonotypes also led the CD3+CD56-NKG2C+ fraction in a handful of donors. Specificity for HCMV among expanded NKG2C+ T cell clones was not established.

This chain links TRBV11-2 with TRBJ2-7; TRBD2 matches 11 bases. The sequence derives from a woman under 30 in good health. The sample taken for sequencing was PBMCs. CDR3 DNA: TGTGCCAGCAGCCGTAAACAATCCGGGACTAGCGGATCCTACGAGCAGTACTTC. It yields the protein CASSRKQSGTSGSYEQYF. The whole variable domain, remainder taken from reference TRBV11-2 and TRBJ2-7, is EAGVAQSPRYKIIEKRQSVAFWCNPISGHATLYWYQQILGQGPKLLIQFQNNGVVDDSQLPKDRFSAERLKGVDSTLKIQPAKLEDSAVYLCASSRKQSGTSGSYEQYFGPGTRLTVT.